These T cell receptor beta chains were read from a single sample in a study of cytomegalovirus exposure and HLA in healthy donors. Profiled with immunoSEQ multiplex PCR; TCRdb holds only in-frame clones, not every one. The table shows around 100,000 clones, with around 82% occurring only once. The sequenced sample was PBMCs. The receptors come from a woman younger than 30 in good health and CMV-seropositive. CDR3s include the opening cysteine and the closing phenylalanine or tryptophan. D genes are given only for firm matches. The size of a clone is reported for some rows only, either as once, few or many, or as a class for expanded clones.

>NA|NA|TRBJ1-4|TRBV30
CAWSPYGGGATNEKLFF
TGTGCCTGGAGCCCATATGGCGGGGGGGCAACTAATGAAAAACTGTTTTTT
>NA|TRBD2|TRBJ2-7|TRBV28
CASPPAIAGEVVEQYF
TGTGCCAGCCCCCCCGCGATAGCGGGAGAAGTAGTGGAGCAGTACTTC
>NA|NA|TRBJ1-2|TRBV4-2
CASSQGPGRVDGYTF
TGTGCCAGCAGCCAAGGGCCGGGCAGGGTTGACGGCTACACCTTC
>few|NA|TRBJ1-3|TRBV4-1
CASSRLTDPYSGNTIYF
TGCGCCAGCAGCCGATTGACAGATCCCTACTCTGGAAACACCATATATTTT
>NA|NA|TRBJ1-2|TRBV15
CATSRIQGPYGYTF
TGTGCCACCAGCAGAATACAGGGTCCGTATGGCTACACCTTC
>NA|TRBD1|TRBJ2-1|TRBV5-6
CASSLRVGDRGYNEQFF
TGTGCCAGCAGCTTGAGAGTTGGGGACAGGGGTTACAATGAGCAGTTCTTC
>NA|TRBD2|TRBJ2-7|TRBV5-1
CASSLAGGQGIHEQYF
TGCGCCAGCAGCTTGGCGGGAGGGCAGGGGATCCACGAGCAGTACTTC
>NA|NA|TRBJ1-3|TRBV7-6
CASSLVGAGSGNTIYF
TGTGCCAGCAGCTTAGTAGGGGCCGGCTCTGGAAACACCATATATTTT
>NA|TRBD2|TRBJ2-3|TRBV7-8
CASSLGWASGGSRTDTQYF
TGTGCCAGCAGCTTAGGATGGGCTAGCGGGGGTTCACGCACAGATACGCAGTATTTT
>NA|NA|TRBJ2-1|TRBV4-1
CASSTDGVSYNEQFF
TGCGCCAGCAGCACAGACGGGGTCTCCTACAATGAGCAGTTCTTC
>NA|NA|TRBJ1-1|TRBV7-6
CASSPRPLAGQGNTEAFF
TGTGCCAGCAGCCCCCGTCCTCTCGCCGGGCAGGGGAACACTGAAGCTTTCTTT
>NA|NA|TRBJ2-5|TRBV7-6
CASSLYEGDQETQYF
TGTGCCAGCAGCTTATACGAGGGGGACCAAGAGACCCAGTACTTC
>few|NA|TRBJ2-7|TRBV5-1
CASSGEEVSYEQYF
TGCGCCAGCAGCGGCGAGGAGGTCTCCTACGAGCAGTACTTC
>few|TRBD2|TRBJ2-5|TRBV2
CASSDAGGRETQYF
TGTGCCAGCAGTGATGCGGGGGGGCGGGAGACCCAGTACTTC
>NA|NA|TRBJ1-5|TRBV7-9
CASSLVGDQPQHF
TGTGCCAGCAGCTTAGTGGGAGATCAGCCCCAGCATTTT
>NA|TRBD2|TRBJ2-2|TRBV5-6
CASTQREGLGMNTGELFF
TGTGCCAGCACCCAGCGGGAGGGCCTTGGAATGAACACCGGGGAGCTGTTTTTT
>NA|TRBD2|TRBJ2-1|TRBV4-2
CASSQDGEGLMYEQFF
TGTGCCAGCAGCCAAGATGGGGAGGGCCTTATGTATGAGCAGTTCTTC
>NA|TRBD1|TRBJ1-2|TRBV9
CASSGPGQGAYRYGYTF
TGTGCCAGCAGCGGACCGGGACAGGGGGCGTATCGTTATGGCTACACCTTC
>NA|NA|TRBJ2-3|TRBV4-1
CASRPLGKGRPTDTQYF
TGCGCCAGCAGACCCCTCGGGAAAGGCAGGCCCACAGATACGCAGTATTTT
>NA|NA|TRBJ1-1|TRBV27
CASSQGTLNTEAFF
TGTGCCAGCAGCCAAGGGACACTGAACACTGAAGCTTTCTTT
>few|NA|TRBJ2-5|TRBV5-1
CASSLHQETQYF
TGCGCCAGCAGCCTCCACCAAGAGACCCAGTACTTC
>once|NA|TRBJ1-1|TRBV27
CASTRAPELGAFF
TGTGCCAGCACCAGGGCCCCGGAGCTGGGAGCTTTCTTT
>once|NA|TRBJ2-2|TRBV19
CASAREGSGGELFF
TGTGCCAGTGCCCGAGAGGGCTCGGGCGGGGAGCTGTTTTTT
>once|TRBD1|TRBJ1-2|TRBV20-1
CSVPDRDHTF
TGCAGTGTCCCGGACAGGGATCACACCTTC
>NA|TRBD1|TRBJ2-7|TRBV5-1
CASSRGTGESYEQYF
TGCGCCAGCAGCCGCGGGACAGGAGAGTCCTACGAGCAGTACTTC
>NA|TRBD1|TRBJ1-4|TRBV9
CASSVEKQGAREKLFF
TGTGCCAGCAGCGTAGAGAAACAGGGGGCGCGAGAAAAACTGTTTTTT
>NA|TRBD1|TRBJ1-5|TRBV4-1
CASSQGRTGVRNQPQHF
TGCGCCAGCAGCCAAGGGCGGACAGGGGTCCGGAATCAGCCCCAGCATTTT
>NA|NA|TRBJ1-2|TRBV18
CASSSSGDASGYTF
TGTGCCAGCTCATCGTCAGGGGATGCTAGTGGCTACACCTTC
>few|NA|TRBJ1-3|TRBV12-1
CAMASSGNTIYF
TGTGCCATGGCAAGCTCTGGAAACACCATATATTTT
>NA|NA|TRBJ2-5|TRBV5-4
CASSLDSQETQYF
TGTGCCAGCAGCTTGGATTCTCAAGAGACCCAGTACTTC
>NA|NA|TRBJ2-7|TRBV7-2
CASSLSTASYEQYF
TGTGCCAGCAGCTTATCGACAGCCTCCTACGAGCAGTACTTC